Here is one T cell receptor (beta chain) with its context. Its antigen remains unidentified. This entry belongs to a study of T cell responses to AZD1222 COVID-19 vaccine. Study-level information: Second-dose intervals of approximately 4 or approximately 12 weeks were pooled.

Overall study findings and caveats: Reports say nearly half of spike-specific TCRs go after unmutated variant regions. An increase in Spike-specific TCR breadth and depth was observed after two AZD1222 doses.

The germline V and J ends were trimmed by 6 bases and 2 bases, with 20 bases remaining between them. Germline assignment: CDR1 SGHRS and CDR2 YFSETQ. The length of the CDR3 is 17 residues. Repertoires were generated with immunoSEQ multiplex PCR, while TCRdb's copy carries only in-frame clones and drops some. The sample lists about 190,000 clones; 80% to 95% were seen once. J is TRBJ1-4 and V is TRBV5-1; TRBD1 might be the D (6 bases). The source was peripheral blood, collected on day 0 of AZD1222 vaccination. The TCR comes from an adult in good health. The CDR3 region is CASTLGVRDNTNEKLFF. The CDR3 DNA reads TGCGCCAGCACCTTAGGCGTCCGGGACAACACTAATGAAAAACTGTTTTTT.